Shown below are 8 T cell receptor beta chains from a single sample sequenced in a study of shared clonotypes between healthy human individuals. Some clones are missing from TCRdb's copy, which holds only in-frame ones; the method was immunoSEQ multiplex PCR. The sample shows some 2.1 million clones, 80% to 95% of them seen only once. Naive CD8 cells, CD45RO-negative and positively selected for CCR7, excluded terminally differentiated effector memory CD45RA+ cells. The sample was naive CD8+ T cells from PBMCs. The receptors stem from a man aged 18 to 29 in good health. Some clones in this sample may be carry-over from other donors' samples.

Points on this clone: At the DNA level, this CDR3 is encoded by other sequences in the same sample as well. The genes are TRBV9 and TRBJ1-4; 7 nucleotides line up with TRBD1. Trimming at V came to 3 bases and at J to 6 bases, leaving 5 bases not matched to a gene. This CDR3 has 14 residues. Germline V gives CDR1 SGDLS, CDR2 YYNGEE. CDR3 sequence reads: CASSARQGDEKLFF. DNA for the CDR3: TGTGCCAGCAGCGCCCGACAGGGTGATGAAAAACTGTTTTTT.

The gene calls are TRBV7-9 and TRBJ2-7; 8 bases are a match to TRBD2. The ends lost 5 bases at V and 2 bases at J; junction bases unmatched: 5. This CDR3 region has 14 residues. The V gene's germline CDR1 is SEHNR and CDR2 FQNEAQ (reference sequence). Here the CDR3 DNA reads TGTGCCAGCAGCCCCCGGGAGGGGACCTACGAGCAGTACTTC. Protein product: CASSPREGTYEQYF.

This sequence joins TRBV27 and TRBJ2-1; TRBD2 matches 10 bases. The germline V gene encodes CDR1 MNHEY and CDR2 SMNVEV (reference sequence). With V trimmed by 7 bases and J by 7 bases, 16 bases remained unmatched. The CDR3 contains 17 residues. The CDR3 sequence: CASIPFSSGSRFNEQFF. In nucleotides, the CDR3 is TGTGCCAGCATCCCGTTCTCTAGCGGGAGTCGATTTAATGAGCAGTTCTTC.

The chain uses TRBV7-2 and TRBJ2-6; D gene unclear. The germline V gene encodes CDR1 SGHTA and CDR2 FQGNSA. The CDR3 runs to 13 residues. The V and J ends lost 5 bases and 5 bases respectively, with 7 bases between them. This chain's CDR3 is CASSEPRANVLTF. Here the CDR3 DNA reads TGTGCCAGCAGCGAACCTCGGGCCAACGTCCTGACTTTC.

The rearrangement links TRBV11-2 to TRBJ1-3, with a weak D call TRBD1 (6 bases). Trimming took 3 bases from V and 7 from J, leaving 16 bases between them. Germline CDR1 is SGHAT and CDR2 is FQNNGV. The CDR3 spans 15 residues. The CDR3 sequence: CASSFYRVPGNTIYF. DNA for the CDR3: TGTGCCAGCAGCTTCTACAGGGTACCGGGGAACACCATATATTTT.

The V and J genes are TRBV10-2 and TRBJ2-1; 7 nucleotides align to TRBD2. The J segment lost 1 base and the V segment lost 3 bases, leaving 6 bases of the junction unmatched. The CDR3 is 16 residues long. Germline-derived CDR1 and CDR2 are WSHSY and SAAADI. In nucleotides, the CDR3 is TGCGCCAGCAGTGACCGGACTAGTCCGTCCTACAATGAGCAGTTCTTC. This translates into CASSDRTSPSYNEQFF.

This clone was detected only once. The chain has TRBV19 and TRBJ2-7, with TRBD2 identical over 8 bases. The ends lost 0 bases at V and 1 base at J; junction bases unmatched: 8. CDR1 is LNHDA and CDR2 is SQIVND in the germline V gene (reference sequence). This CDR3 region has 17 residues. In DNA, the CDR3 is TGTGCCAGTAGTATAGATCTCGAGCGGGAGATATCCTACGAGCAGTACTTC. Its protein product is CASSIDLEREISYEQYF.

J is TRBJ2-3 and V is TRBV15, with D unresolved. The CDR3 spans 15 residues. With 1 base removed from V and 0 bases from J, the gap between germline ends came to 8 bases. Germline assignment: CDR1 LNHNV and CDR2 YYDKDF (reference sequence). The CDR3 region has the DNA TGTGCCACCAGCAGAGTCACAACTAGCACAGATACGCAGTATTTT. Translating gives CATSRVTTSTDTQYF.